Below, 3 T cell receptor beta chains from the same sample are listed, as sequenced in a study of T cell responses to AZD1222 COVID-19 vaccine. The method was immunoSEQ multiplex PCR; TCRdb's version includes in-frame clones alone and lacks a portion of them. The top ten clones hold less than 5.5% of a sample with 140,000 to 150,000 clones, around 91% of them seen once. Sequenced here: peripheral blood, sampled on day 0 of AZD1222 vaccination. These receptors were obtained from an adult in good health.

The chain is built from TRBV15 and TRBJ1-1; weak D call: TRBD1 (5 bases). V lost 6 bases and J 4 bases, leaving 15 bases between the germline ends. Germline loops: CDR1 LNHNV, CDR2 YYDKDF (reference sequence). This CDR3 is 14 amino acids long. The CDR3 here is CATSYSRGGTEAFF. CDR3 bases: TGTGCCACCAGTTACTCGCGGGGGGGCACTGAAGCTTTCTTT.

The gene calls are TRBV5-1 and TRBJ2-2; D might be TRBD1 (5 bases). The CDR3 is 15 amino acids. Trimming left V 4 bases short and J 3 bases short, with 13 bases between. Germline CDR1 is SGHRS and CDR2 is YFSETQ. The CDR3 DNA reads as TGCGCCAGCAGCCAGGGTCTTTCGGACACCGGGGAGCTGTTTTTT. Amino acids: CASSQGLSDTGELFF.

This clone was counted a single time. This chain links TRBV15 with TRBJ1-1; D gene ambiguous. Germline CDR1 LNHNV, CDR2 YYDKDF (reference sequence). V dropped 4 bases and J dropped 0 bases, with 9 bases sitting between them. CDR3 length: 14 residues. In nucleotides, the CDR3 is TGTGCCACCAGCAATTACATGGTGAACACTGAAGCTTTCTTT. Encoded protein: CATSNYMVNTEAFF.